One and the same sample provided the 20 T cell receptor beta chains below, sequenced in a study of breast tumors, draining lymph nodes, adjacent tissues. One entry per CDR3 protein, called by TCRdb with MiXCR from the multiplex PCR reads. The data hold around 190,000 distinct CDR3 sequences, with 30% to 35% observed a single time. Breast cancer patients provided tissue from their axillary draining lymph nodes. The sample consisted of axillary lymph node tissue. Receptor source: a female donor with breast cancer. Some clones in this sample may be carry-over from other donors' samples.

V and J are TRBV10-1 and TRBJ2-7; 9 positions match TRBD1. This CDR3 comprises 14 residues. Looked up from germline, CDR1 is WNHNN and CDR2 is SYGVQD (reference sequence). J gave up 1 base and V 9 bases, and 7 bases lay outside the gene matches. For the CDR3, the DNA is TGCGCCAGGCCCGGGACAGGGTTTTCCTACGAGCAGTACTTC. This sequence encodes CARPGTGFSYEQYF.

This clonotype was counted ten times or more. V is TRBV4-2 and J is TRBJ2-3; the match to TRBD2 covers 8 bases. Germline V lookup: CDR1 LGHNA, CDR2 YNFKEQ. There are 18 residues in the CDR3. J was trimmed by 7 bases and V by 0 bases; bases with no gene match: 15. CDR3 protein: CASSQDSSGGHKTNTQYF. CDR3 sequence (DNA): TGTGCCAGCAGCCAAGATTCCAGCGGGGGCCATAAAACAAATACGCAGTATTTT.

About this clonotype itself: This may be a read error: a much more frequent sequence differs by one nucleotide. The CDR3 end shows no conserved phenylalanine or tryptophan, and so a read error is likely. This chain uses TRBV7-8 with TRBJ2-7; 10 nucleotides align to TRBD1. J gave up 8 bases and V 4 bases, and 8 bases lay outside the gene matches. Germline V gene sequence: CDR1 SGHVS, CDR2 FQNEAQ. The CDR3 is 14 residues long. CDR3 sequence: CASSWPGQGNKQYL. As DNA, the CDR3 is TGTGCCAGCAGCTGGCCGGGACAGGGGAATAAGCAGTACCTC.

The chain links TRBV6-1 to TRBJ2-1; the D call may be TRBD1 or TRBD2 (6 bases each). This CDR3 contains 15 residues. The germline V gene has CDR1 MNHNS and CDR2 SASEGT. V lost 5 bases, J lost 1 base, and 12 bases lay in between. The CDR3 sequence is CASSPGARSYNEQFF. Written as DNA, the CDR3 is TGTGCCAGCAGTCCGGGGGCGCGGTCCTACAATGAGCAGTTCTTC.

This clonotype was seen many times. The chain uses TRBV19 and TRBJ1-2; weak D call: TRBD1 (6 bases). In germline, CDR1 is LNHDA, CDR2 SQIVND (reference sequence). V lost 5 bases and J lost 4, with 14 bases in between. This CDR3 comprises 14 residues. The DNA of the CDR3 is TGTGCCAGTAGTGACCAGGGGTTTTCCTATGGCTACACCTTC. It is translated as CASSDQGFSYGYTF. The whole variable domain, filled in from reference TRBV19 and TRBJ1-2, reads DGGITQSPKYLFRKEGQNVTLSCEQNLNHDAMYWYRQDPGQGLRLIYYSQIVNDFQKGDIAEGYSVSREKKESFPLTVTSAQKNPTAFYLCASSDQGFSYGYTFGSGTRLTVV.

This clonotype was observed many times. The CDR3 nucleotides are TGTGCCAGCAGCTTAGCCCCTGCCGGGACAGGGACAAACTACGAGCAGTACTTC. It is translated as CASSLAPAGTGTNYEQYF. The gene calls are TRBV7-6 and TRBJ2-7; 9 bases are shared with TRBD1. CDR1 is SGHVS and CDR2 is FNYEAQ in the germline V gene. This CDR3 is built from 18 residues. The trim removed 0 bases at V and 3 bases at J, leaving 12 bases unmatched. Based on the CDR3 plus reference TRBV7-6 and TRBJ2-7, the full variable domain is GAGVSQSPRYKVTKRGQDVALRCDPISGHVSLYWYRQALGQGPEFLTYFNYEAQQDKSGLPNDRFSAERPEGSISTLTIQRTEQRDSAMYRCASSLAPAGTGTNYEQYFGPGTRLTVT.

This clonotype was found once. The rearrangement joins TRBV19 to TRBJ1-4; 7 bases line up with TRBD1. CDR3 length: 18 amino acids. The ends lost 6 bases at V and 7 bases at J; junction bases unmatched: 20. CDR1 and CDR2 (germline): LNHDA, SQIVND (reference sequence). CDR3 nucleotide sequence: TGTGCCAGTAGGTTAGGGCGGATTACAGGGGCGCACGGTGAAAAACTGTTTTTT. Protein product: CASRLGRITGAHGEKLFF.

This rearrangement joins TRBV6-2 or TRBV6-3 to TRBJ1-2; TRBD1 aligns across 7 bases. The CDR3 extends over 14 amino acids. V was clipped by 6 bases and J by 6 bases; unmatched bases: 10. CDR1 and CDR2 (germline): MNHEY, SVGEGT. Written as DNA, the CDR3 is TGTGCCAGCAGCCCCGACAGGGTATCGCATGGCTACACCTTC. It codes for CASSPDRVSHGYTF.

In its sample, this clonotype was seen many times. This chain joins TRBV19 and TRBJ2-7; a weak D match, TRBD2 (5 bases). Trimming removed 7 bases at V and 0 bases at J, with 7 bases between. Germline assignment: CDR1 LNHDA and CDR2 SQIVND (reference sequence). The CDR3 is 12 amino acids. In DNA form, the CDR3 reads TGTGCCAGTACCGGGGACTCCTACGAGCAGTACTTC. It specifies CASTGDSYEQYF.

The chain has TRBV11-3 and TRBJ1-6; D might be TRBD1 (5 bases). The CDR3 length is 17 residues. The V gene lost 1 base and the J gene lost 0 bases, with 10 bases spanning the gap. CDR1 is SGHNT and CDR2 is YENEEA in the germline V gene. CDR3 amino acids: CASSLGRESSYNSPLHF. DNA of the CDR3: TGTGCCAGCAGCTTAGGCAGGGAGAGCTCCTATAATTCACCCCTCCACTTT.

A remark on this clonotype: A single base separates this from a much larger clone, so it may be a read error. V gene TRBV5-6 combines with J gene TRBJ2-1; perhaps TRBD1 as D (6 bases). Deletions cut 3 bases from V and 5 bases from J, with 12 bases between. CDR1 SGHDT and CDR2 YYEEEE come from the germline V gene. This CDR3 has 14 amino acids. This chain's CDR3 is CASSSTGCDNEQFF. DNA for the CDR3: TGTGCCAGCAGCTCTACAGGGTGCGACAATGAGCAGTTCTTC.

This clonotype was observed at least ten times. The rearrangement joins TRBV5-6 to TRBJ2-2; D is uncertain. The CDR3 runs 15 residues. V was pared by 0 bases and J by 2 bases, with 8 bases between. Germline CDR1 SGHDT, CDR2 YYEEEE. The CDR3 nucleotides are TGTGCCAGCAGCTTGGAGGCATCTAACACCGGGGAGCTGTTTTTT. This gives the protein CASSLEASNTGELFF.

The chain has TRBV5-1 and TRBJ2-1; possible D gene TRBD1, 6 bases. This CDR3 region has 15 residues. Trimming shortened V by 7 bases and J by 0 bases, and 14 bases separated the two germline ends. The germline V gene encodes CDR1 SGHRS and CDR2 YFSETQ. This chain's CDR3 is CASATGLSSYNEQFF. The CDR3 DNA reads TGCGCCAGCGCGACAGGACTGAGCTCCTACAATGAGCAGTTCTTC.

The V and J genes are TRBV15 and TRBJ1-5, with 7 bases fitting TRBD1. V lost 1 base to trimming and J lost 2 bases; unmatched junction nucleotides: 5. There are 16 residues in the CDR3. Germline-derived CDR1 and CDR2 are LNHNV and YYDKDF (reference sequence). This CDR3 reads CATSRARGQGNQPQHF. The CDR3, as DNA: TGTGCCACCAGCAGAGCGCGTGGACAGGGCAATCAGCCCCAGCATTTT.

This clonotype was seen many times. The genes are TRBV7-9 and TRBJ2-2, with 7 nucleotides matching TRBD1. V trimming: 2 bases; J trimming: 4 bases; junction bases outside the gene matches: 4. CDR3 size: 15 residues. Germline values: CDR1 SEHNR, CDR2 FQNEAQ (reference sequence). The CDR3 bases are TGTGCCAGCAGCTTAAGGGGGCGCGTCACCGGGGAGCTGTTTTTT. It yields the protein CASSLRGRVTGELFF.

In its sample, this clonotype was seen a few times. A much larger clone lies one base from this, so it may be a read error. No DNA is shown, since the ends of the CDR3 on it are uncertain; the CDR3 is the one TCRdb lists. The rearrangement uses TRBV9 and TRBJ1-2; TRBD1, the table's D call, lacks a check against the DNA. The CDR3 length equals 15 residues, ends included. Germline CDR1 is SGDLS and CDR2 is YYNGEE. The CDR3 loop reads CASSVATGVGYGSTF.

This clonotype appeared many times. This chain links TRBV5-1 with TRBJ2-1; a possible D gene is TRBD2 (7 bases). This CDR3 contains 15 residues. The V gene lost 5 bases and the J gene lost 5 bases, with 17 bases spanning the gap. The germline CDR1 and CDR2 sequences are SGHRS and YFSETQ. In DNA, the CDR3 is TGCGCCAGCAGACTACTCGGGGGGCTAAACAATGAGCAGTTCTTC. It is translated as CASRLLGGLNNEQFF.

This clonotype was picked up a small number of times. A single base separates this from a much larger clone, so it may be a read error. J is TRBJ2-1 and V is TRBV11-3; D gene unclear. The germline gives CDR1 SGHNT, CDR2 YENEEA. Trimming removed 3 bases at V and 5 bases at J, with 17 bases between. This CDR3 comprises 16 residues. In DNA form, the CDR3 reads TGTGCCAGCAGCTTGACCCCCCAGGCGTCTGACAATGAGCAGTTCTTC. It codes for CASSLTPQASDNEQFF.

This clonotype was seen more than once but under ten times. The V call is TRBV5-1, the J call TRBJ2-5; D not certain. CDR3 length: 12 amino acids. Germline assignment: CDR1 SGHRS and CDR2 YFSETQ. V lost 4 bases, J lost 0 bases, and 4 bases lay in between. The CDR3 DNA reads as TGCGCCAGCAGCCCCCACCAAGAGACCCAGTACTTC. This translates into CASSPHQETQYF.

Comment on this clonotype: Given the absence of the conserved phenylalanine or tryptophan at the CDR3 end, a read error is likely. It is unclear where the CDR3 begins or ends on the DNA, so no DNA is shown, and the CDR3 is as TCRdb lists it. Here the CDR3 reads CATSEPNS. This sequence joins TRBV24-1 and TRBJ2-5. The CDR3 is made up of 8 amino acids, end residues included. Looked up from germline, CDR1 is KGHDR and CDR2 is SFDVKD.